This T cell receptor (beta chain) came from a study of blood T cell repertoires in COVID-19. The length of the CDR3 is 12 residues. CDR1 and CDR2 from the germline V gene are SNHLY and FYNNEI. Trimming cost V 11 bases and J 4 bases; bases outside gene matches: 6. In the original workflow: Reference gene primer amplification gave estimated nucleated cell counts. Some clones are missing from TCRdb's copy, which holds only in-frame ones; the method was immunoSEQ multiplex PCR. V and J calls and clone size are copied from that table; D and trimming were computed from the DNA. The table records about 120,000 clones, about 83% of them present only once.

The chain uses TRBV2 and TRBJ1-2, with TRBD1 matching 8 bases. What was sequenced was peripheral blood. The sequence was collected from a man between 60 and 75 years old with acute or convalescent COVID-19. The CDR3 sequence is CAGQGTGYGYTF. The DNA for the CDR3 is TGTGCCGGGCAGGGGACAGGCTATGGCTACACCTTC.